This T cell receptor beta chain was captured in a study of a mutant IDH1 vaccine in newly diagnosed glioma (dated by TCRdb to the early 2020s). The study in broad terms: Vaccination was initiated 4-6 weeks after radiotherapy alone, or concurrently with temozolomide cycles in the chemotherapy-containing groups. Prior to enrollment, standard therapy consisting of radiotherapy alone, temozolomide alone, or radiochemotherapy with temozolomide had been administered to patients, with the combination being received by most patients. Longitudinal TCRB deep sequencing was performed for 25 to 30 treated patients wherever samples were available for exploratory analyses. Visit V12 was the week-35 safety follow-up and visit V13 was the week-47 end of study. Of the approximately 33 treated patients, approximately 62% were male and approximately 38% were female, and the mean age was around 40 years. Peripheral blood was drawn at six visits: V03 (baseline), V05, V07, V10, V12 and V13.

This sample's time point label indicates: week 47, end of study. Each vaccine dose, consisting of 300 ug of a 20-mer mutant IDH1 peptide in Montanide, was administered subcutaneously with topical imiquimod. Patients received eight vaccinations in weeks 1, 3, 5, 7, 11, 15, 19 and 23, corresponding to visits V03 through V10. The donors had newly diagnosed IDH1-mutant astrocytomas of WHO grade 3 or 4 that showed loss of nuclear ATRX. The samples were drawn from NOA16, a multicentre, single-arm, open-label phase I trial in Germany that tested a mutant IDH1 peptide vaccine in humans for the first time. The DNeasy Blood and Tissue Kit was used to extract genomic DNA from EDTA blood for TCRB sequencing. A single count supports this clone. No antigen is known for it. No per-base quality is available; no much larger clone lies one base away. Study-wide findings and limitations: The authors stated that sample limitations prevented analyses of patient blood samples from being reproduced. Immune responses induced by the vaccine were seen in approximately 93% of patients across multiple MHC alleles. Availability determined which PBMC samples were chosen for TCRB deep sequencing. No apparent relationship was observed between pseudoprogression and alterations in the top peripheral T cell clonotypes detected by TCRB sequencing.

Library preparation employed the immunoSEQ multiplex PCR assay. Following the manufacturer's protocol, the hsTCRB Kit was used to amplify rearranged TCR beta chain sequences. Sequencing of TCRB libraries was carried out on an Illumina MiSeq. Regarding the original processing steps: The proprietary platform of the kit vendor was used for demultiplexing, trimming and gene mapping. As stored in TCRdb, this immuneACCESS dataset retains in-frame rearrangements with V and J assigned. A fraction of the clones does not appear; measured against another copy, unresolved V genes explain less than half of the discrepancy, and the remainder lacks a known reason. V and J calls and clone size come straight from that table; D and trimming were deduced from the DNA. The sample data list about 67,000 clones, and 83% of these were observed just once. The top ten hold 3.8% of the sample. Sequences SGHTA (CDR1) and FQGNSA (CDR2) are obtained from the germline V gene. The CDR3, from cysteine to phenylalanine, totals 17 residues. Only the CDR3 portion is preserved as DNA: 51 bases, with reading frame beginning at the first base. The V and J ends are trimmed by 1 base and 4 bases, leaving 18 bases between them.

This sequence was found in a man aged 25 to 40 with glioma. This sequence uses TRBV7-2 and TRBJ2-3; the D gene is perhaps TRBD2, from 5 matching bases. This specimen consisted of PBMCs, obtained from a glioma patient whose treatment included an IDH1 peptide vaccine. The CDR3 in this case is CASSLGLRGRVADTQYF. Here is the DNA: TGTGCCAGCAGCTTAGGGTTACGGGGTCGGGTGGCAGATACGCAGTATTTT.